These 14 T cell receptor beta chains were all obtained from the same sample, sequenced in a study of T cells after posttransplantation cyclophosphamide. Profiling relied on immunoSEQ multiplex PCR, and the TCRdb table lists in-frame clones only, not all of them. The table lists 66,000 or so clones, just over 90% of them singletons. The sequenced material came from PBMCs. The receptors originated from a woman in her twenties or thirties in good health and a related stem cell transplant donor.

The V and J genes are TRBV5-7 and TRBJ2-1; no firm D call. TRBV5-7 is assigned to the ORF class and has an uncertain function. The germline V and J ends were trimmed by 3 bases and 0 bases, with 13 bases remaining between them. This CDR3 contains 16 residues. CDR3 nucleotides: TGTGCCAGCAGCTGGGAAGATAGGAGCTCCTACAATGAGCAGTTCTTC. Its protein product is CASSWEDRSSYNEQFF.

The chain employs TRBV5-4 and TRBJ2-5, with D hard to call. This CDR3 spans 16 amino acids. Germline V gene data show CDR1 as SGHNT and CDR2 as YYREEE (reference sequence). Trimming cost V 3 bases and J 6 bases, with 21 bases left between them. Here the CDR3 DNA reads TGTGCCAGCAGCTCTCTAACGCTAGTACCTCCGCAGACCCAGTACTTC. Its protein product is CASSSLTLVPPQTQYF.

The chain links TRBV5-8 to TRBJ1-5; D is undetermined. The V and J ends lost 0 bases and 0 bases respectively, with 10 bases between them. This CDR3 contains 16 residues. Per the germline V gene, CDR1 is SGHTS and CDR2 is YDEGEE. Here the CDR3 reads CASSLAAGVSNQPQHF. For the CDR3, the DNA is TGTGCCAGCAGCTTGGCCGCTGGGGTTAGCAATCAGCCCCAGCATTTT.

As DNA, the CDR3 is TGTGCCAGCAGCTTAACGTTGGTGGAGGGGGAGCTGTTTTTT. This gives the protein CASSLTLVEGELFF. The rearrangement joins TRBV7-3 to TRBJ2-2; D gene uncertain. Germline-derived CDR1 and CDR2 are SGHTA and FQGTGA. The V gene lost 0 bases and the J gene lost 8 bases, with 10 bases spanning the gap. CDR3 size: 14 residues.

The chain carries TRBV11-2 and TRBJ2-3; 12 bases are shared with TRBD2. After removal of 5 bases from V and 5 bases from J, the junction contained 5 bases not matched to a gene. The V gene's germline CDR1 is SGHAT and CDR2 FQNNGV. The CDR3 is made up of 15 amino acids. CDR3 residues: CASSPRLAGVDTQYF. The DNA of the CDR3 is TGTGCCAGCAGCCCCCGACTAGCGGGGGTAGATACGCAGTATTTT.

V gene TRBV2 combines with J gene TRBJ2-2, with D perhaps TRBD1 (5 bases). The germline V gene has CDR1 SNHLY and CDR2 FYNNEI. V lost 3 bases, J lost 0 bases, and 5 bases lay in between. This CDR3 has 14 amino acids. The CDR3 nucleotides read TGTGCCAGCAGTGACAGGGCGAACACCGGGGAGCTGTTTTTT. Translated, it gives CASSDRANTGELFF.

The gene calls are TRBV12-1 and TRBJ2-1; the table calls TRBD2, which could not be checked here. TRBV12-1 constitutes a pseudogene. CDR3 length: 17 residues. CDR3 DNA sequence: TGTGCCAGCAGCTTCCCCTCCGGTGCGGGGAGGGCCAATGAGCAGTTCTTC. It encodes CASSFPSGAGRANEQFF.

The chain recombines TRBV6-1 with TRBJ2-3, with 9 bases identical to TRBD1. From germline, CDR1 is MNHNS and CDR2 SASEGT. J lost 6 bases, V lost 4 bases, and 2 bases had no gene match. The CDR3 has 13 amino acids. CDR3: CASSGQGVDTQYF. The CDR3 DNA reads TGTGCCAGCAGTGGACAGGGGGTGGATACGCAGTATTTT.

This sequence joins TRBV30 and TRBJ1-1; D is unresolved. The CDR3 extends over 13 amino acids. The V end was cut by 2 bases, the J end by 3 bases, with 10 bases between. The germline CDR1 and CDR2 sequences are GTSNPN and SVGIG (reference sequence). For the CDR3, the DNA is TGTGCCTGGAGTTCTGGGTACGACACTGAAGCTTTCTTT. Encoded protein: CAWSSGYDTEAFF.

This rearrangement joins TRBV5-1 to TRBJ1-1, with a possible D match to TRBD1 (6 bases). Per the germline V gene, CDR1 is SGHRS and CDR2 is YFSETQ. Trimming took off 1 base at V and 6 bases at J, with 7 bases between the two ends. The CDR3 totals 12 residues. The CDR3 loop reads CASSLNRAEAFF. The DNA for the CDR3 is TGCGCCAGCAGCTTGAACAGGGCTGAAGCTTTCTTT.

The rearrangement links TRBV27 to TRBJ2-7; possibly TRBD1 for D (5 bases). This CDR3 is 12 amino acids long. Trimming removed 6 bases at V and 3 bases at J, with 9 bases between. CDR1 MNHEY and CDR2 SMNVEV come from the germline V gene (reference sequence). DNA of the CDR3: TGTGCCAGCAGGGCAGGGAACTACGAGCAGTACTTC. Translation gives CASRAGNYEQYF.

The V call is TRBV30, the J call TRBJ1-5; D is uncertain. CDR3 size: 13 residues. Germline CDR1 reads GTSNPN; CDR2 reads SVGIG (reference sequence). The V and J ends lost 7 bases and 0 bases respectively, with 10 bases between them. CDR3 nucleotides: TGTGCCTTCTCCTATGATAGCAATCAGCCCCAGCATTTT. The encoded protein is CAFSYDSNQPQHF.

The chain uses TRBV18 and TRBJ2-2; D is ambiguous. Trimming pared 6 bases from V and 5 bases from J, leaving 16 bases between. Germline CDR1 is KGHSH and CDR2 is LQKENI. This CDR3 is 15 amino acids long. Written as DNA, the CDR3 is TGTGCCAGCTCCTACAGCCTAACTGATACCGGGGAGCTGTTTTTT. Its protein is CASSYSLTDTGELFF.

The count of this clone is one. The chain recombines TRBV19 with TRBJ2-4; possible D gene TRBD1, 5 bases. V shed 3 bases and J shed 0 bases, with 6 bases lying between them. Germline-derived CDR1 and CDR2 are LNHDA and SQIVND (reference sequence). The CDR3 extends over 14 amino acids. The CDR3 nucleotides are TGTGCCAGTAGTATGGGGCTAGCCAAAAACATTCAGTACTTC. Translating gives CASSMGLAKNIQYF.